The table lists the clone carrying this T cell receptor (beta chain) with a few counts. Germline V lookup: CDR1 MNHEY, CDR2 SVGAGI. The CDR3 has 14 amino acids. V was trimmed by 7 bases and J by 2 bases, leaving 15 bases between them. The sample belongs to a study of T-cell memory formation after mild COVID-19. Study as a whole: Largely donor-specific TCR clusters were found.

MiXCR, run by TCRdb on the 5' RACE reads, gives a single entry per CDR3 protein. The sample includes hundreds of thousands of distinct CDR3 sequences, about a fifth of them seen just once. This chain connects TRBV6-5 to TRBJ2-7, with D possibly TRBD2 on 5 matching bases. Sequencing input: PBMCs or a T cell subset sorted from them (not recorded which). This clonotype was obtained from an adult woman who had mild COVID-19 (a few samples of this study predate the infection). Cell type and time point are not known. In DNA, the CDR3 is TGTGCCAGCACCGCGAGGGCAGGCGCCTACGAGCAGTACTTC. This translates into CASTARAGAYEQYF.